A selection of T cell receptor beta chains follows, all from one sample in a study of sequential checkpoint blockade in melanoma. Measured with immunoSEQ multiplex PCR; TCRdb has only the in-frame clones, and not every one. The sample shows 25,000 to 30,000 clones, roughly 76% of them seen only once. The specimen was CD8+ T cells sorted from blood (inferred from file names), collected from a patient given nivolumab and ipilimumab in sequence. The receptor set was obtained from a human donor with melanoma. CDR3s include the opening cysteine and the closing phenylalanine or tryptophan. D genes are given only for firm matches. Clone size is not always given. Where it is, it says once, few, many or a class for expanded clones.

. | TRBJ2-5 | 15 | TRBV9 | . | CASSVGAAIQETQYF | TGTGCCAGCAGCGTAGGGGCAGCAATACAAGAGACCCAGTACTTC
. | TRBJ2-7 | 12 | TRBV6-5 | TRBD1 | CASWDRGDEQYF | TGTGCCAGCTGGGACAGGGGAGACGAGCAGTACTTC
. | TRBJ2-1 | 14 | TRBV27 | TRBD2 | CASSPPTSGTPRFF | TGTGCCAGCAGTCCCCCGACTAGCGGAACCCCGCGGTTCTTC
. | TRBJ2-7 | 15 | TRBV21-1 | . | CASSRQGATFYEQYF | TGTGCCAGCAGCAGACAGGGGGCGACGTTCTACGAGCAGTACTTC
. | TRBJ1-6 | 15 | TRBV5-6 | . | CASSLPNSYNSPLHF | TGTGCCAGCAGCTTGCCTAACTCCTATAATTCACCCCTCCACTTT
. | TRBJ2-7 | 15 | TRBV30 | TRBD2 | CAWSGVAGAVYEQYF | TGTGCCTGGAGTGGGGTAGCGGGAGCCGTCTACGAGCAGTACTTC
. | TRBJ2-7 | 14 | TRBV10-3 | . | CAISESEDSGEQYF | TGTGCCATCAGTGAGTCGGAGGATTCGGGCGAGCAGTACTTC
few | TRBJ1-5 | 14 | TRBV19 | . | CASRAQGRNQPQHF | TGTGCCAGTCGCGCACAGGGTAGGAATCAGCCCCAGCATTTT
. | TRBJ1-1 | 11 | TRBV19 | . | CASRDYTEAFF | TGTGCCAGTCGAGACTACACTGAAGCTTTCTTT
few | TRBJ2-3 | 15 | TRBV9 | TRBD1 | CASSNRDSSTDTQYF | TGTGCCAGCAGCAACCGGGACAGCAGCACAGATACGCAGTATTTT
. | TRBJ2-4 | 15 | TRBV5-1 | TRBD2 | CASSSGRGGWNIQYF | TGCGCCAGCAGCTCCGGGCGGGGAGGGTGGAACATTCAGTACTTC
few | TRBJ1-1 | 13 | TRBV6-5 | . | CASRYTVNTEAFF | TGTGCCAGCAGATATACAGTGAACACTGAAGCTTTCTTT
. | TRBJ1-1 | 14 | TRBV6-5 | TRBD1 | CASSPQGQNTEAFF | TGTGCCAGCAGTCCACAGGGGCAAAACACTGAAGCTTTCTTT
. | TRBJ1-4 | 19 | TRBV7-6 | TRBD1 | CASSHSFGTGVATNEKLFF | TGTGCCAGCAGCCATAGTTTCGGGACAGGGGTTGCAACTAATGAAAAACTGTTTTTT
. | TRBJ1-1 | 14 | TRBV6-1 | . | CASSDSFGIGEAFF | TGTGCCAGCAGTGACAGCTTCGGGATCGGTGAAGCTTTCTTT
. | TRBJ2-7 | 13 | TRBV27 | . | CASRPGVSYEQYF | TGTGCCAGCCGCCCAGGGGTATCCTACGAGCAGTACTTC
. | TRBJ1-1 | 15 | TRBV4-3 | . | CASSQDRALNTEAFF | TGCGCCAGCAGCCAAGACAGGGCCTTGAACACTGAAGCTTTCTTT
. | TRBJ2-6 | 14 | TRBV5-5 | . | CASSTGAGANVLTF | TGTGCCAGCAGTACAGGAGCTGGGGCCAACGTCCTGACTTTC
. | TRBJ1-5 | 16 | TRBV6-6 | . | CASSYSRRGQNQPQHF | TGTGCCAGCAGTTACTCGCGGCGGGGGCAGAATCAGCCCCAGCATTTT
. | TRBJ2-1 | 18 | TRBV4-2 | TRBD2 | CASSQDRLRAGYHNEQFF | TGTGCCAGCAGCCAAGATAGGCTTAGAGCGGGGTACCACAATGAGCAGTTCTTC
once | TRBJ1-2 | 13 | TRBV5-5 | . | CASSLGGGVGYTF | TGTGCCAGCAGCTTGGGTGGGGGCGTAGGCTACACCTTC
. | TRBJ1-4 | 17 | TRBV4-2 | TRBD1 | CASSQLGQGATNEKLFF | TGTGCCAGCAGCCAATTAGGACAGGGAGCGACTAATGAAAAACTGTTTTTT
. | TRBJ2-7 | 16 | TRBV7-6 | . | CASSPRGGGGYHEQYF | TGTGCCAGCAGCCCCCGCGGAGGGGGGGGCTACCACGAGCAGTACTTC
. | TRBJ2-2 | 14 | TRBV11-2 | . | CASSLVLNTGELFF | TGTGCCAGCAGCTTAGTTCTTAACACCGGGGAGCTGTTTTTT
. | TRBJ2-1 | 17 | TRBV7-9 | TRBD2 | CASGGSGGRSSYNEQFF | TGTGCCAGCGGGGGGAGCGGGGGGCGCAGCTCCTACAATGAGCAGTTCTTC
. | TRBJ2-3 | 16 | TRBV7-6 | TRBD1 | CASSERTGDSTDTQYF | TGTGCCAGCAGCGAGAGGACAGGGGATAGCACAGATACGCAGTATTTT